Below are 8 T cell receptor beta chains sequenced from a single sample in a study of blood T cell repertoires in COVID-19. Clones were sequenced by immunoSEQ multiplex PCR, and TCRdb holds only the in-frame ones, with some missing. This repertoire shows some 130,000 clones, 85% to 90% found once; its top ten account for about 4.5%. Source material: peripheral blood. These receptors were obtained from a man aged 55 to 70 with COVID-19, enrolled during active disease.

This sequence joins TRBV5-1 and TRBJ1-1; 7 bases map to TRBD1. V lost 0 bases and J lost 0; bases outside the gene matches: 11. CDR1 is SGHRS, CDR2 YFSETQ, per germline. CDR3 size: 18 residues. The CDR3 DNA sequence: TGCGCCAGCAGCTTGGAGGGACGACAGGGAACCCTGAACACTGAAGCTTTCTTT. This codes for CASSLEGRQGTLNTEAFF.

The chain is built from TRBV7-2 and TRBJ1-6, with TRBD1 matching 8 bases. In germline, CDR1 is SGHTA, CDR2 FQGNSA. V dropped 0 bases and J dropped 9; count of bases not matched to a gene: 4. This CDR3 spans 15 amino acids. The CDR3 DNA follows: TGTGCCAGCAGCTTAGCGACAGGGGATGGTTCACCCCTCCACTTT. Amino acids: CASSLATGDGSPLHF.

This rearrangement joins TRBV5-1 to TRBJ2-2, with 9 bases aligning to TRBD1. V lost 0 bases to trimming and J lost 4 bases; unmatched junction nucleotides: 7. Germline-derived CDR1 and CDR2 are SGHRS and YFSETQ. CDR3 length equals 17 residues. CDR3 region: CASSLDGTGIGTGELFF. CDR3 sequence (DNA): TGCGCCAGCAGCTTGGACGGGACAGGGATCGGCACCGGGGAGCTGTTTTTT.

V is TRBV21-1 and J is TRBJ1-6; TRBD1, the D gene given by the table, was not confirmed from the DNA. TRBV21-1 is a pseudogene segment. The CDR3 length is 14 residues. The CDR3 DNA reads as TGTGCCACCCCACACCCTTCTGATAATTCACCCCTCCACTTT. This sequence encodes CATPHPSDNSPLHF.

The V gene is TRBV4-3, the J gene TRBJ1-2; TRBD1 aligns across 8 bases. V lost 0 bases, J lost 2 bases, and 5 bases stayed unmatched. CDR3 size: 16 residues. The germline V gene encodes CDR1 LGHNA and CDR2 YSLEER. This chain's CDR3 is CASSQDEQGGNYGYTF. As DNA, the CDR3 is TGCGCCAGCAGCCAAGATGAACAGGGGGGAAACTATGGCTACACCTTC.

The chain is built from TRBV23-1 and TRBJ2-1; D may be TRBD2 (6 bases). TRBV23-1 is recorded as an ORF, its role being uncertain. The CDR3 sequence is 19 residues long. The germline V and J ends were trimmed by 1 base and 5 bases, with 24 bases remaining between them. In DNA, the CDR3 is TGCGCCAGCAGTCAATTCACCGATCCGGGGCCCCCGGGGGACAATGAGCAGTTCTTC. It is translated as CASSQFTDPGPPGDNEQFF.

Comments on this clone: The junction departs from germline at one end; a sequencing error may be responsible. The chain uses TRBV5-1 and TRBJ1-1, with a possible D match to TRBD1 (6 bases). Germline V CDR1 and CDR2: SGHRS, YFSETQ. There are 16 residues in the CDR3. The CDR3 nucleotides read TGCGCCGGCAGCTTAGAACAGGGAAGGAGGAACACTGAAGCTTTCTTT. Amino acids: CAGSLEQGRRNTEAFF.

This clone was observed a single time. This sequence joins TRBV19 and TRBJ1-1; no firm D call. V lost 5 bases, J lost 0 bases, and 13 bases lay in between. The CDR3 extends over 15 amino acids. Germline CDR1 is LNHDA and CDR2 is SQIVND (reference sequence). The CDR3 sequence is CASSLSQLMNTEAFF. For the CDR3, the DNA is TGTGCCAGTAGTTTATCACAGCTGATGAACACTGAAGCTTTCTTT.